The 14 T cell receptor beta chains below come from one sample, sequenced in a study. TCRdb used MiXCR to reprocess the RT-PCR reads, holding one entry per CDR3 protein. The data contain 650,000 to 800,000 distinct CDR3 sequences, 13% to 15% of them singletons. Material for sequencing was memory CD4+ T cells from blood. The receptors here all came from a female donor in good health, serving as a healthy control.

V and J are TRBV7-9 and TRBJ1-1; D not certain. The CDR3 has 15 amino acids. Trimming left V 1 base short and J 3 bases short, with 12 bases between. Germline CDR1 SEHNR, CDR2 FQNEAQ (reference sequence). The CDR3 spells CASSLGVYLDTEAFF. The CDR3 coding sequence is TGTGCCAGCAGCTTAGGCGTGTATTTGGACACTGAAGCTTTCTTT.

The sample holds many counts of this clonotype. The chain has TRBV5-6 and TRBJ2-1; 10 nucleotides line up with TRBD2. Germline-derived CDR1 and CDR2 are SGHDT and YYEEEE. Germline trimming cut 4 bases from V and 0 bases from J; bases unmatched to any gene: 4. This CDR3 region has 16 residues. CDR3 DNA sequence: TGTGCCAGCAGCACTAGCGGGGCCATCTCCTACAATGAGCAGTTCTTC. This translates into CASSTSGAISYNEQFF.

This clonotype was seen a few times. The J gene is TRBJ2-1, the V gene TRBV5-1; a weak D match, TRBD2 (6 bases). V was trimmed by 3 bases and J by 2 bases, leaving 12 bases between them. The V gene's germline CDR1 is SGHRS and CDR2 YFSETQ. The CDR3 contains 15 residues. The CDR3 loop is CASSYGGDAYNEQFF. The CDR3 bases are TGCGCCAGCAGCTACGGCGGGGACGCCTACAATGAGCAGTTCTTC.

The chain has TRBV27 and TRBJ1-4; TRBD1 might be the D (6 bases). Trimming took off 2 bases at V and 10 bases at J, with 17 bases between the two ends. The V gene's germline CDR1 is MNHEY and CDR2 SMNVEV (reference sequence). The CDR3 sequence is 15 residues long. The CDR3 reads CASSLRSGGESKLFF. The CDR3 coding sequence is TGTGCCAGCAGTTTACGGTCCGGGGGCGAGTCAAAACTGTTTTTT.

This clonotype was counted a few times. J is TRBJ2-5 and V is TRBV9; D unclear. Germline V CDR1 and CDR2: SGDLS, YYNGEE. The CDR3 runs to 14 residues. V was pared by 3 bases and J by 2 bases, with 11 bases between. The CDR3 sequence: CASSEARSQETQYF. Written as DNA, the CDR3 is TGTGCCAGCAGCGAGGCGCGGAGTCAAGAGACCCAGTACTTC.

This clonotype was observed a few times. This chain uses TRBV29-1 with TRBJ2-3, with 10 bases lining up with TRBD1. With 6 bases clipped from V and 3 bases from J, the junction kept 9 bases outside the gene matches. The CDR3 runs 15 residues. CDR1 SQVTM and CDR2 ANQGSEA come from the germline V gene. CDR3 coding DNA: TGCAGCGTCTATGGGACAGGGGTTGTGACAGATACGCAGTATTTT. Translating gives CSVYGTGVVTDTQYF.

The chain couples TRBV7-2 to TRBJ2-7, with TRBD1 matching over 8 bases. Germline loops: CDR1 SGHTA, CDR2 FQGNSA. This CDR3 has 22 residues. V lost 8 bases, J lost 1 base, and 31 bases stayed unmatched. The CDR3 loop reads CASPRRTGIFILRSPRSYEQYF. Written as DNA, the CDR3 is TGTGCCAGCCCTCGTAGGACAGGGATTTTTATCCTACGTTCCCCCAGATCCTACGAGCAGTACTTC.

This clonotype was detected many times. CDR3 residues: CSALQLGTASYEQYF. The CDR3 DNA is TGCAGTGCTTTACAACTAGGGACAGCATCCTACGAGCAGTACTTC. The chain recombines TRBV20-1 with TRBJ2-7; 7 bases agree with TRBD1. The CDR3 has 15 amino acids. Germline CDR1 and CDR2: DFQATT and SNEGSKA (reference sequence). V lost 5 bases and J lost 1; bases outside the gene matches: 11.

The gene calls are TRBV3-1 and TRBJ1-1, with D unresolved. Trimming pared 1 base from V and 1 base from J, leaving 13 bases between. The CDR3 totals 16 residues. In germline, CDR1 is LGHDT, CDR2 YNNKEL (reference sequence). The CDR3 sequence is CASSQAEEGRNTEAFF. The CDR3 bases are TGTGCCAGCAGCCAAGCGGAGGAGGGTAGGAACACTGAAGCTTTCTTT.

V usage is TRBV7-2 and J usage is TRBJ2-2; no definite D call. V shed 5 bases and J shed 7 bases, with 11 bases lying between them. Germline values: CDR1 SGHTA, CDR2 FQGNSA. The length of the CDR3 is 13 residues. The CDR3 region is CASSPAIIGELFF. The CDR3 DNA sequence: TGTGCCAGCAGCCCGGCTATTATCGGGGAGCTGTTTTTT.

This clonotype was seen a few times. This chain links TRBV6-1 with TRBJ2-7, with TRBD1 identical over 8 bases. CDR3 length: 14 amino acids. From germline, CDR1 is MNHNS and CDR2 SASEGT. Unmatched junction bases numbered 5, after V lost 3 bases and J lost 4 bases. The CDR3 is CASSDRGRSYEQYF. In DNA, the CDR3 is TGTGCCAGCAGTGACAGGGGGCGAAGTTACGAGCAGTACTTC.

The rearrangement links TRBV7-2 to TRBJ1-1; 9 bases map to TRBD1. Germline lookup yields CDR1 SGHTA and CDR2 FQGNSA. The V segment lost 5 bases and the J segment 4 bases; nucleotides outside the gene matches: 5. The CDR3 has 14 residues. Here the CDR3 DNA reads TGTGCCAGCAGCCGCCGGGACAGGGTCACTGAAGCTTTCTTT. Amino acids: CASSRRDRVTEAFF.

The rearrangement uses TRBV11-2 and TRBJ2-7; TRBD1 aligns across 8 bases. This CDR3 is built from 15 residues. CDR1 and CDR2 (germline): SGHAT, FQNNGV. The V and J ends lost 5 bases and 6 bases, in that order; junction bases with no gene match: 12. The DNA of the CDR3 is TGTGCCAGCAGCCAACACAGGGGGTTGGGAGCCGAGCAGTACTTC. Translated: CASSQHRGLGAEQYF.

This clonotype turned up a few times. The chain recombines TRBV3-1 with TRBJ2-7; D remains unclear. CDR3 length: 14 residues. Trimming cost V 0 bases and J 5 bases, with 11 bases left between them. The germline CDR1 and CDR2 sequences are LGHDT and YNNKEL (reference sequence). CDR3 residues: CASSQDRYSNEQYF. Written as DNA, the CDR3 is TGTGCCAGCAGCCAAGATCGGTACTCTAACGAGCAGTACTTC.